Listed here is a single T cell receptor (beta chain). CDR1 is MGHDK and CDR2 is SYGVNS in the germline V gene. The CDR3 totals 18 residues. The V end lost 4 bases, the J end lost 0 bases, and 18 bases lay between the germline ends. The data stem from a study of PD-1 blockade in mismatch repair-deficient tumors. The wider study: All were previously treated, progressing patients with 12 mismatch repair-deficient cancer types.

Repertoires were generated with immunoSEQ multiplex PCR, while TCRdb's copy carries only in-frame clones and drops some. The data show roughly 110,000 clones, about three quarters seen once. Here the sequenced sample was peripheral blood, taken approximately 64 weeks after starting pembrolizumab. The chain combines TRBV25-1 with TRBJ1-4; D is unresolved. This sequence originates from an adult with mismatch repair-deficient cancer. Here the CDR3 DNA reads TGTGCCAGCAGTGCGCAAGAAAGCATTTATGCAACTAATGAAAAACTGTTTTTT. This translates into CASSAQESIYATNEKLFF.